This T cell receptor beta chain was obtained from a study of blood T cell repertoires in COVID-19. Overall study: Samples representing acute and convalescent COVID-19 were sourced from the United States, Italy and Spain.

As processed by the authors: Amplified reference gene primers provided the basis for estimating nucleated cell counts. Produced via immunoSEQ multiplex PCR; TCRdb's table is partial and in-frame only. For V, J and clone size, that table is used; D and trimming come from the DNA. The data show about 200,000 clones, around 87% seen once. Seattle's cohort entered during active infection and was followed longitudinally. Trimming cost V 5 bases and J 3 bases; bases outside gene matches: 14. Germline V gives CDR1 MNHNY, CDR2 SVGAGI (reference sequence). The CDR3 is made up of 17 amino acids. The rearrangement joins TRBV6-6 to TRBJ2-7; TRBD2 agrees at 9 bases. The material sequenced was peripheral blood. The receptor's source is a woman aged 45-59 years with COVID-19, enrolled during active disease. The CDR3, as DNA: TGTGCCAGCAGTCCCGCGGTAGCGGGGGCACTTATCTACGAGCAGTACTTC. Its translation is CASSPAVAGALIYEQYF.